These 22 T cell receptor beta chains were all obtained from the same sample, sequenced in a study of Epstein–Barr virus B cells in breast cancer. Libraries were built from RNA with the SMARTer kit, covering full alpha and beta V(D)J regions. TCRdb redid the calling of the 5' RACE reads with MiXCR, one entry per CDR3 protein. The sample has 390 or so distinct CDR3 sequences, less than 20% seen once. Their target antigens are unknown. Material: tumor-infiltrating lymphocytes expanded in culture. Receptors were obtained from a woman between 40 and 50 years old with triple-negative breast cancer.

The gene calls are TRBV5-8 and TRBJ1-5; D is unresolved. The CDR3 runs to 14 residues. Germline-derived CDR1 and CDR2 are SGHTS and YDEGEE. Trimming stripped 0 bases from V and 7 bases from J, with 11 bases between. CDR3 protein: CASSLAGVRQPQHF. DNA of the CDR3: TGTGCCAGCAGCTTGGCCGGGGTTCGCCAGCCCCAGCATTTT.

This clonotype was observed many times. The chain has TRBV4-3 and TRBJ2-7, with TRBD1 identical over 9 bases. The J segment lost 5 bases and the V segment lost 0 bases, leaving 5 bases of the junction unmatched. In germline, CDR1 is LGHNA, CDR2 YSLEER. This CDR3 has 15 amino acids. CDR3 DNA: TGCGCCAGCAGCCAAGATGAGGACAGGGGCCACGAGCAGTACTTC. It codes for CASSQDEDRGHEQYF.

By sample share, this clonotype is medium-sized. The chain recombines TRBV7-9 with TRBJ2-2; 8 bases are shared with TRBD2. Per the germline V gene, CDR1 is SEHNR and CDR2 is FQNEAQ (reference sequence). V gave up 5 bases and J gave up 2 bases; unmatched junction bases: 10. This CDR3 contains 17 residues. The CDR3 loop is CASSPSRAGANTGELFF. CDR3 DNA sequence: TGTGCCAGCAGCCCCAGTAGAGCGGGGGCCAACACCGGGGAGCTGTTTTTT.

This clonotype is medium-sized within its sample. The J gene is TRBJ2-1, the V gene TRBV6-2 or TRBV6-3, with TRBD2 identical over 14 bases. This CDR3 has 14 amino acids. The V and J ends lost 5 bases and 15 bases, in that order; junction bases with no gene match: 9. CDR1 and CDR2 from the germline V gene are MNHEY and SVGEGT. In nucleotides, the CDR3 is TGTGCCAGCAGTCCGGGACTAGCGGGGGCCTTCCCGTTCTTC. This encodes CASSPGLAGAFPFF.

A remark on this clonotype: The junction departs from germline at one end; a sequencing error may be responsible. The genes are TRBV7-9 and TRBJ2-2; perhaps TRBD2 as D (6 bases). The germline gives CDR1 SEHNR, CDR2 FQNEAQ (reference sequence). The CDR3 spans 17 residues. Here the CDR3 reads CASSLGAAGGNTGGLFF. The DNA for the CDR3 is TGTGCCAGTAGCTTAGGTGCGGCAGGTGGGAACACCGGGGGGCTGTTTTTT.

This chain uses TRBV2 with TRBJ1-3; a possible D gene is TRBD1 (5 bases). Trimming cost V 4 bases and J 3 bases, with 10 bases left between them. Germline V gene lookup returns CDR1 SNHLY and CDR2 FYNNEI. The CDR3 is made up of 14 amino acids. The CDR3, as DNA: TGTGCCAGCAGTGTCGGGGGAGGTGGAAACACCATATATTTT. This encodes CASSVGGGGNTIYF.

Judged by abundance, this clonotype is hyperexpanded. An end of the junction does not agree with germline; a read error may underlie this. The chain carries TRBV5-1 and TRBJ2-2, with a possible D match to TRBD2 (6 bases). Germline V gene data show CDR1 as SGHRS and CDR2 as YFSETQ. The CDR3 is 14 residues long. The CDR3 reads CASSPDYSGGVFVF. Written as DNA, the CDR3 is TGCGCCAGCAGCCCGGACTACTCGGGTGGGGTATTTGTTTTT.

Judged by abundance, this clonotype is medium-sized. This chain connects TRBV7-9 to TRBJ2-7, with 8 bases aligning to TRBD2. Unmatched junction bases numbered 4, after V lost 3 bases and J lost 0 bases. CDR1 and CDR2 (germline): SEHNR, FQNEAQ (reference sequence). The CDR3 covers 15 residues. The CDR3 DNA is TGTGCCAGCAGCTTTCAAAGCGGGAGCTCCTACGAGCAGTACTTC. Residues: CASSFQSGSSYEQYF.

In this sample, this clonotype turned up a few times. A read error may be the cause here, since a much bigger clone is one base away. The chain joins TRBV3-1 to TRBJ2-2, with unresolved D. CDR3 length: 16 residues. Per the germline V gene, CDR1 is LGHDT and CDR2 is YNNKEL (reference sequence). Trimming left V 1 base short and J 3 bases short, with 12 bases between. The DNA of the CDR3 is TGTGCCAGCAGCCAAGTGCGATACGTGTACACCGGGGAGCTGTTTTTT. Protein sequence: CASSQVRYVYTGELFF.

The chain is built from TRBV11-2 and TRBJ2-1; D is tentatively TRBD1 or TRBD2 (5 bases each). Germline assignment: CDR1 SGHAT and CDR2 FQNNGV. Trimming pared 8 bases from V and 5 bases from J, leaving 22 bases between. This CDR3 has 16 amino acids. In DNA form, the CDR3 reads TGTGCCAGCTTATTTCCGGGGCGGTGGACCGACAATGAGCAGTTCTTC. It yields the protein CASLFPGRWTDNEQFF.

This clonotype is judged medium-sized. The V and J genes are TRBV11-1 and TRBJ2-3, with 11 bases aligning to TRBD2. Germline CDR1 reads SGHAT; CDR2 reads FQDESV (reference sequence). V trimming: 5 bases; J trimming: 6 bases; junction bases outside the gene matches: 7. The CDR3 loop spans 15 amino acids. The CDR3: CASSQGLAVRDTQYF. The CDR3, as DNA: TGTGCCAGCAGCCAGGGACTAGCGGTCCGGGATACGCAGTATTTT.

Comment on this clonotype: The junction differs from germline at one of its ends, possibly a read error. This sequence joins TRBV20-1 and TRBJ2-1; the D is unclear. This CDR3 has 14 residues. Per the germline V gene, CDR1 is DFQATT and CDR2 is SNEGSKA (reference sequence). CDR3 in DNA: TGCAGTGCTAGAGATCTGAGCTCCTACGATGAGCAGTTCTTC. Protein product: CSARDLSSYDEQFF.

By share, this clonotype ranks as medium-sized. This chain uses TRBV6-5 with TRBJ1-5; TRBD1 matches 10 bases. CDR3 length equals 15 residues. From germline, CDR1 is MNHEY and CDR2 SVGAGI. Unmatched junction bases numbered 6, after V lost 2 bases and J lost 8 bases. The CDR3 DNA follows: TGTGCCAGCAGTTACGTGGGACAGGGGAGCAAGCCCCAGCATTTT. Protein: CASSYVGQGSKPQHF.

By share, this clonotype ranks as medium-sized. This chain uses TRBV7-3 with TRBJ1-2; 7 bases map to TRBD1. V lost 4 bases, J lost 8 bases, and 10 bases stayed unmatched. The CDR3 runs 14 residues. Germline assignment: CDR1 SGHTA and CDR2 FQGTGA. CDR3 in DNA: TGTGCCAGCAGCTCCCGGGACAGACTATGCGGCTACACCTTC. Translated: CASSSRDRLCGYTF.

In its sample, this clonotype is medium-sized (0.01 to 0.1%). V usage is TRBV15 and J usage is TRBJ1-4, with a weak D call TRBD1 (6 bases). The CDR3 is made up of 16 amino acids. The germline gives CDR1 LNHNV, CDR2 YYDKDF (reference sequence). Trimming pared 5 bases from V and 0 bases from J, leaving 13 bases between. The CDR3 nucleotides are TGTGCCACCAGCGGCCTAGGGGGTGCAACTAATGAAAAACTGTTTTTT. Amino acid sequence: CATSGLGGATNEKLFF.

As to this clonotype: A read error is likely here: a far larger clone is one base away. The rearrangement uses TRBV7-9 and TRBJ1-5, with D uncertain. The CDR3 extends over 14 amino acids. Per germline, CDR1 SEHNR and CDR2 FQNEAQ (reference sequence). Trimming stripped 4 bases from V and 16 bases from J, with 23 bases between. The CDR3 DNA follows: TGTGCCAGCAGCTCCATATCGGCTGGAAACACCATACATTTT. This gives the protein CASSSISAGNTIHF.

This rearrangement joins TRBV4-1 to TRBJ1-2; TRBD1 aligns across 7 bases. The V gene end was trimmed by 1 base and the J gene end by 8 bases; junction bases not matched to a gene: 7. Per the germline V gene, CDR1 is MGHRA and CDR2 is YSYEKL. The CDR3 sequence is 14 residues long. CDR3 sequence reads: CASSQGSQGGGYTF. CDR3 nucleotides: TGCGCCAGCAGCCAAGGTTCCCAGGGGGGGGGCTACACCTTC.

This clonotype is labeled as medium-sized. This chain links TRBV7-2 with TRBJ2-1; D might be TRBD2 (6 bases). Germline assignment: CDR1 SGHTA and CDR2 FQGNSA. The V end lost 2 bases, the J end lost 4 bases, and 12 bases lay between the germline ends. The CDR3 has 15 residues. CDR3 bases: TGTGCCAGCAGCTTATGGCGTGGGACTTACAATGAGCAGTTCTTC. Its protein is CASSLWRGTYNEQFF.

This clonotype is classed as hyperexpanded. The V and J genes are TRBV7-9 and TRBJ1-3, with no clear D. The V end was cut by 4 bases, the J end by 2 bases, with 9 bases between. The CDR3 sequence is 14 residues long. Germline V CDR1 and CDR2: SEHNR, FQNEAQ (reference sequence). CDR3 amino acids: CASSSISAGNTIYF. In DNA, the CDR3 is TGTGCCAGCAGCTCCATATCGGCTGGAAACACCATATATTTT.

The CDR3 spells CASTGVDEQFF. The CDR3 DNA reads TGTGCCAGCACCGGGGTCGATGAGCAGTTCTTC. The chain is built from TRBV11-1 and TRBJ2-1, with D tentatively TRBD2 (5 bases). Trimming removed 7 bases at V and 8 bases at J, with 9 bases between. There are 11 residues in the CDR3. In germline, CDR1 is SGHAT, CDR2 FQDESV (reference sequence).

This sequence joins TRBV7-2 and TRBJ2-1, with TRBD2 matching 8 bases. Germline values: CDR1 SGHTA, CDR2 FQGNSA. The CDR3 runs to 15 residues. With V trimmed by 3 bases and J by 3 bases, 4 bases remained unmatched. CDR3 amino acids: CASSLTGGGYNEQFF. CDR3 DNA sequence: TGTGCCAGCAGCTTGACCGGGGGGGGCTACAATGAGCAGTTCTTC.

The chain uses TRBV5-4 and TRBJ2-1; D might be TRBD2 (6 bases). Trimming cost V 1 base and J 2 bases, with 13 bases left between them. This CDR3 is 16 amino acids long. Germline values: CDR1 SGHNT, CDR2 YYREEE (reference sequence). The CDR3 coding sequence is TGTGCCAGCAGCTTGCGTCAGGGAGGCCCCTACAATGAGCAGTTCTTC. This gives the protein CASSLRQGGPYNEQFF.